This T cell receptor beta chain was observed in a study of shared clonotypes between healthy human individuals. Turning to this clone: Its antigen is still unknown.

Germline assignment: CDR1 SGHRS and CDR2 YFSETQ. V shed 0 bases and J 4 bases; nucleotides not matched to a gene: 3. The CDR3 has 15 amino acids. Findings and caveats of the study: Having only a few donors restricted how much genetic and exposure-history diversity was captured.

Sequencing was performed on unsorted PBMC DNA using ten immunoSEQ deep assay plates. In the authors' workflow: With immunoSEQ giving junction-only sequences and no quality scores, filtering differed. The table came from immunoSEQ multiplex PCR; TCRdb's copy has only in-frame clones and leaves some out. V and J calls and clone size come straight from that table; D and trimming were deduced from the DNA. The data show approximately 480,000 clones, about 80% seen once. The rearrangement links TRBV5-1 to TRBJ2-5; TRBD2 matches at 10 bases. The sequencing input was PBMCs. The source is a woman in her thirties or forties in good health. Some clones in this sample may be carry-over from other donors' samples. The DNA for the CDR3 is TGCGCCAGCAGCTTGGTAGCGGGAGGAGGAGAGACCCAGTACTTC. This sequence encodes CASSLVAGGGETQYF. The variable domain in full, with the rest retrieved from reference TRBV5-1 and TRBJ2-5, is KAGVTQTPRYLIKTRGQQVTLSCSPISGHRSVSWYQQTPGQGLQFLFEYFSETQRNKGNFPGRFSGRQFSNSRSEMNVSTLELGDSALYLCASSLVAGGGETQYFGPGTRLLVL.